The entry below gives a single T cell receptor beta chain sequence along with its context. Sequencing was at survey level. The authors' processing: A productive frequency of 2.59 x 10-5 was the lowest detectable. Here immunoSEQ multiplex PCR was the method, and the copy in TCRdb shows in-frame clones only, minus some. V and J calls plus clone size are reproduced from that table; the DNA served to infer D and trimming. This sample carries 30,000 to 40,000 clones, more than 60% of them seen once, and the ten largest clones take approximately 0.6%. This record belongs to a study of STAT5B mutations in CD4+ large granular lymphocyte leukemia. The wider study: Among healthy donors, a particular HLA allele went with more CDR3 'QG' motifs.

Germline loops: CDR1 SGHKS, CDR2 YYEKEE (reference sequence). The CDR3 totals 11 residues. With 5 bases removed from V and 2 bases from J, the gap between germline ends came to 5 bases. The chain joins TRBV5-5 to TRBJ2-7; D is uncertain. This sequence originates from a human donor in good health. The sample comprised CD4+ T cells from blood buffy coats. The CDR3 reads CASSSPYEQYF. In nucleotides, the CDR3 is TGTGCCAGCAGTTCTCCCTACGAGCAGTACTTC.